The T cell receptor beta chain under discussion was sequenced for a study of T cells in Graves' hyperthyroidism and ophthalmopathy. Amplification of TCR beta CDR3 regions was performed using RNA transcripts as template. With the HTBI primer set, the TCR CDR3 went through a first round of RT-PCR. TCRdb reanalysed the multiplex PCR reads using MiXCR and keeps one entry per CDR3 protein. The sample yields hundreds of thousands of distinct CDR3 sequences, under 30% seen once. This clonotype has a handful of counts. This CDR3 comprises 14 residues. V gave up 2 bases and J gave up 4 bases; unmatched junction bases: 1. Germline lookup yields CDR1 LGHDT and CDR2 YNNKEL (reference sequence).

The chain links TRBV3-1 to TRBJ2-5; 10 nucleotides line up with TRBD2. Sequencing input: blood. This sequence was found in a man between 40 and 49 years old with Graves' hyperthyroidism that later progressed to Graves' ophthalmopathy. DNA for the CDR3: TGTGCCAGCAGCCAACTAGCGGGAGCAGAGACCCAGTACTTC. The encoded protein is CASSQLAGAETQYF.